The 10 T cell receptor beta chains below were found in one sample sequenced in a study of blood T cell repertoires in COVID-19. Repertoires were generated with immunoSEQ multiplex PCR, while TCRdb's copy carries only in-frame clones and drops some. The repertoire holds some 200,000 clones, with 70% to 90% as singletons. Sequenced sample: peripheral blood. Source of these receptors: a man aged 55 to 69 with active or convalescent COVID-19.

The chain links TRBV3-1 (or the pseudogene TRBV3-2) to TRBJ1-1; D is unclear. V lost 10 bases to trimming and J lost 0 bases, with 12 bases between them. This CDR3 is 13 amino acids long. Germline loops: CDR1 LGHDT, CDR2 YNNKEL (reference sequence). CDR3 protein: CAISTGVNTEAFF. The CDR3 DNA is TGTGCCATTTCGACGGGAGTGAACACTGAAGCTTTCTTT.

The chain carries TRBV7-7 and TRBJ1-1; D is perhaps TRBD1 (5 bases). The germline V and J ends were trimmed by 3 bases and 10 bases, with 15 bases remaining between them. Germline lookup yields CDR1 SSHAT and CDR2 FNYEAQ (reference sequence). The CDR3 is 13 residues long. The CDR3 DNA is TGTGCCAGCAGCTTGGGGGGTCCGTGTGCAGCTTTCTTT. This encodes CASSLGGPCAAFF.

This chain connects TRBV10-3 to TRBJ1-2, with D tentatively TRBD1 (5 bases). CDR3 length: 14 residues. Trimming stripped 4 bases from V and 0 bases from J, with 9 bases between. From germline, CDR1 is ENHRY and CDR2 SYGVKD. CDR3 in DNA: TGTGCCATCAGTGTGGACATCTCTAACTATGGCTACACCTTC. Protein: CAISVDISNYGYTF.

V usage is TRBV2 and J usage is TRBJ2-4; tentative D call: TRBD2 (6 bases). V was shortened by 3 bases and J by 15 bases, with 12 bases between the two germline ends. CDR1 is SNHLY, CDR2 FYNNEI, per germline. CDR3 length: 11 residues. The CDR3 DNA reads TGTGCCAGCAGTGACCGGAAAGCGGGGTACTTC. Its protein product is CASSDRKAGYF. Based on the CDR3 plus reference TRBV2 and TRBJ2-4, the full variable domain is EPEVTQTPSHQVTQMGQEVILRCVPISNHLYFYWYRQILGQKVEFLVSFYNNEISEKSEIFDDQFSVERPDGSNFTLKIRSTKLEDSAMYFCASSDRKAGYFGAGTRLSVL.

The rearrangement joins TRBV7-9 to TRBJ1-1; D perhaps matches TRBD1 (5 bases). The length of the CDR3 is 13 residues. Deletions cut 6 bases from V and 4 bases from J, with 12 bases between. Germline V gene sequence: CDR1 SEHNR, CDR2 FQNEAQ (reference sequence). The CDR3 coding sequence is TGTGCCAGCAGTCAGACAGTAGGCACTGAAGCTTTCTTT. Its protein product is CASSQTVGTEAFF.

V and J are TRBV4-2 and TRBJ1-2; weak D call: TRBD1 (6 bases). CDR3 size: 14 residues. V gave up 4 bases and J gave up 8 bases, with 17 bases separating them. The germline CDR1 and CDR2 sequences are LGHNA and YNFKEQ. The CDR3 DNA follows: TGTGCCAGCAGCCGTTCGGACAGCCAGATGGGCTACACCTTC. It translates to CASSRSDSQMGYTF.

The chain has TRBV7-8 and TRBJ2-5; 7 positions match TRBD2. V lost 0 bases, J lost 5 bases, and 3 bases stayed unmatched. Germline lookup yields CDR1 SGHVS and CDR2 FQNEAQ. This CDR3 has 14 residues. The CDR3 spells CASSLAGGTETQYF. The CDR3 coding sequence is TGTGCCAGCAGCTTAGCGGGGGGGACGGAGACCCAGTACTTC.

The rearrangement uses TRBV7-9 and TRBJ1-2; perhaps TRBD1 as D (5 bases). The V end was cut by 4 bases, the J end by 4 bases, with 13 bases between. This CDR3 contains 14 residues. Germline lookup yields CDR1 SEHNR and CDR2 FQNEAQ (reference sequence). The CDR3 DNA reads TGTGCCAGCAGCTGGGGGGAGGGGAGCTATGGCTACACCTTC. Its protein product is CASSWGEGSYGYTF.

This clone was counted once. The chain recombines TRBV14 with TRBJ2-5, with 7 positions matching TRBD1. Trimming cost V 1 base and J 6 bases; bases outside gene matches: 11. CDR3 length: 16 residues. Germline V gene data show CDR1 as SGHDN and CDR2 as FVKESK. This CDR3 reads CASSQVTGSRSQTQYF. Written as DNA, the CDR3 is TGTGCCAGCAGCCAAGTGACAGGGTCGCGGAGCCAGACCCAGTACTTC.

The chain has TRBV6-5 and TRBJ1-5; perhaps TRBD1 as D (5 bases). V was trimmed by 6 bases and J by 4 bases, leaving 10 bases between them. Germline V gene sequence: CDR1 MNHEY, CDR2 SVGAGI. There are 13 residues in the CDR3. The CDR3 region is CASSLTVNQPQHF. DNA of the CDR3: TGTGCCAGCAGCTTGACAGTTAATCAGCCCCAGCATTTT.